The 27 T cell receptor beta chains given below trace back to one sample, sequenced in a study of read filtering for tumor transcriptome and immune sequencing. Molecular barcoded adaptors covering alpha/delta and beta/gamma chains were used on roughly 400 ng RNA. TCRdb called the reads again in MiXCR, with one record for every CDR3 protein. Of about 9,100 distinct CDR3 sequences listed, around a sixth are singletons. Sequencing was done on a sample of a population of CD138-negative cells sorted from bone marrow. Every receptor here comes from a donor at least 40 years old with multiple myeloma.

In this sample, this clonotype turned up many times. It may be a read error: a sequence one base away is much more abundant. This rearrangement joins TRBV7-6 to TRBJ2-1; TRBD2 is a possible D gene (6 bases). The CDR3 is 13 amino acids. Trimming shortened V by 0 bases and J by 12 bases, and 12 bases separated the two germline ends. The V gene's germline CDR1 is SGHVS and CDR2 FNYEAQ. The CDR3 protein is CASSLARRDGQFF. DNA of the CDR3: TGTGCCAGCAGCTTAGCGAGGCGGGACGGGCAGTTCTTC.

This clonotype has ten or more counts. This sequence joins TRBV3-1 and TRBJ2-1, with 8 bases aligning to TRBD2. In germline, CDR1 is LGHDT, CDR2 YNNKEL (reference sequence). The V gene end was trimmed by 1 base and the J gene end by 9 bases; junction bases not matched to a gene: 8. The CDR3 has 15 amino acids. The CDR3 spells CASSQGGAGEREQFF. DNA for the CDR3: TGTGCCAGCAGCCAAGGGGGAGCGGGGGAGCGTGAGCAGTTCTTC.

This clonotype is deemed medium-sized. The chain joins TRBV6-5 to TRBJ1-4; D is unresolved. Germline lookup yields CDR1 MNHEY and CDR2 SVGAGI. V lost 8 bases and J lost 8, with 15 bases in between. The CDR3 is 13 residues long. The CDR3 region has the DNA TGTGCCAGCGGGAGGGCAGTCGGCGAAAAACTGTTTTTT. It translates to CASGRAVGEKLFF.

This clonotype was seen repeatedly, ten times or more. The chain combines TRBV6-1 with TRBJ1-1; D not resolved. The CDR3 totals 11 residues. Germline V gives CDR1 MNHNS, CDR2 SASEGT. V dropped 6 bases and J dropped 5 bases, with 7 bases sitting between them. CDR3 loop: CASRGTTEAFF. DNA for the CDR3: TGTGCCAGCAGGGGAACAACTGAAGCTTTCTTT.

This clonotype appeared many times. A read error is the likely source, as a far larger clone sits one nucleotide away. A read error is likely, as this CDR3 ends without the conserved phenylalanine or tryptophan. The chain uses TRBV6-5 and TRBJ2-3; 12 bases are a match to TRBD2. With 6 bases clipped from V and 4 bases from J, the junction kept 5 bases outside the gene matches. Germline lookup yields CDR1 MNHEY and CDR2 SVGAGI. This CDR3 comprises 15 residues. CDR3 in DNA: TGTGCCAGCAGCTCCCCTAGCGGGGGGGCAGATACGCAGTATCTT. It translates to CASSSPSGGADTQYL.

This clonotype was counted at least ten times. The chain uses TRBV24-1 and TRBJ2-2; 8 bases fit TRBD2. From germline, CDR1 is KGHDR and CDR2 SFDVKD. CDR3 length equals 17 residues. V lost 2 bases to trimming and J lost 2 bases; unmatched junction nucleotides: 6. CDR3 bases: TGTGCCACCAGTGATTCCGGACTAGCAGTAAACACCGGGGAGCTGTTTTTT. The encoded protein is CATSDSGLAVNTGELFF.

This clonotype is labeled as medium-sized. This rearrangement joins TRBV20-1 to TRBJ2-1; the match to TRBD2 covers 7 bases. CDR3 length: 12 amino acids. CDR1 DFQATT and CDR2 SNEGSKA come from the germline V gene (reference sequence). V shed 3 bases and J 9 bases; nucleotides not matched to a gene: 5. Written as DNA, the CDR3 is TGCAGTGCTAGGGGGGAGGGTGGTGAGCAGTTCTTC. Amino acid sequence: CSARGEGGEQFF.

At least ten counts were recorded for this clonotype. A read error may be the cause here, since a much bigger clone is one base away. This chain joins TRBV3-1 and TRBJ2-1; the D is unclear. The CDR3 extends over 12 amino acids. CDR1 and CDR2 (germline): LGHDT, YNNKEL (reference sequence). CDR3 bases: TGTGCCAGCAGCCACAGCCACAATGGGCAGTTCTTC. Its protein product is CASSHSHNGQFF.

This clonotype came up many times. The chain recombines TRBV5-1 with TRBJ2-7; 8 bases agree with TRBD2. Trimming removed 4 bases from V and 0 bases from J; junction bases left unmatched: 6. Germline V gives CDR1 SGHRS, CDR2 YFSETQ. The length of the CDR3 is 15 residues. This chain's CDR3 is CASSLDGGASYEQYF. The CDR3 bases are TGCGCCAGCAGCCTGGACGGGGGGGCCTCCTACGAGCAGTACTTC.

This clonotype showed up many times. This chain connects TRBV19 to TRBJ2-7, with TRBD2 identical over 9 bases. CDR1 is LNHDA, CDR2 SQIVND, per germline (reference sequence). This CDR3 is built from 16 residues. V shed 1 base, J shed 1 base, and the junction held 5 bases outside the gene matches. The CDR3 sequence: CASSIAVTSGSYEQYF. CDR3 DNA: TGTGCCAGTAGTATAGCCGTGACTAGCGGATCCTACGAGCAGTACTTC.

At least ten counts were recorded for this clonotype. The genes are TRBV29-1 and TRBJ2-3; D tentatively reads TRBD1 or TRBD2 (5 bases each). Germline V CDR1 and CDR2: SQVTM, ANQGSEA. This CDR3 is built from 12 residues. V lost 7 bases and J 1 base, leaving 9 bases between the germline ends. CDR3 amino acids: CSGGSGTDTQYF. The CDR3, as DNA: TGCAGCGGGGGGTCTGGCACAGATACGCAGTATTTT.

Turning to this clonotype: A single base is all that separates this from a far larger clone, so a read error is likely. The gene calls are TRBV11-2 and TRBJ2-1, with a possible D match to TRBD2 (7 bases). Germline V gives CDR1 SGHAT, CDR2 FQNNGV. The CDR3 is made up of 17 amino acids. V shed 5 bases and J shed 2 bases, with 19 bases lying between them. This CDR3 reads CASSPGGQVFTYNEQFF. CDR3 in DNA: TGTGCCAGCAGCCCCGGGGGGCAGGTTTTCACCTACAATGAGCAGTTCTTC.

This clonotype occurred many times. The chain links TRBV20-1 to TRBJ2-2, with TRBD2 identical over 11 bases. The V gene's germline CDR1 is DFQATT and CDR2 SNEGSKA (reference sequence). The CDR3 has 14 amino acids. V was clipped by 4 bases and J by 7 bases; unmatched bases: 5. The DNA of the CDR3 is TGCAGTGCTAATAGCGGGGGGGCTGGCGGGGAGCTGTTTTTT. Amino acid sequence: CSANSGGAGGELFF.

This clonotype was seen only a few times. V is TRBV6-5 and J is TRBJ1-5; 7 bases fit TRBD1. The germline V gene has CDR1 MNHEY and CDR2 SVGAGI. The CDR3 has 14 residues. The junction had 6 bases not matched to a gene; V was cut back by 6 bases and J by 4 bases. CDR3 sequence (DNA): TGTGCCAGCAGCCTCAGGGGGGGGAATCAGCCCCAGCATTTT. Translated, it gives CASSLRGGNQPQHF.

At least ten counts were recorded for this clonotype. The chain is built from TRBV6-5 and TRBJ2-7; TRBD1 aligns across 7 bases. The CDR3 contains 15 residues. Trimming cost V 6 bases and J 1 base; bases outside gene matches: 9. Germline V gene data show CDR1 as MNHEY and CDR2 as SVGAGI. The CDR3 protein is CASRTGTAGSYEQYF. DNA for the CDR3: TGTGCCAGCAGAACCGGGACAGCAGGATCCTACGAGCAGTACTTC.

Many counts were recorded for this clonotype. The genes are TRBV29-1 and TRBJ2-7; 8 bases agree with TRBD1. The germline V gene has CDR1 SQVTM and CDR2 ANQGSEA. J gave up 12 bases and V 6 bases, and 10 bases lay outside the gene matches. The CDR3 runs to 11 residues. Here the CDR3 reads CSVVTGVDWYF. The DNA for the CDR3 is TGCAGCGTGGTGACAGGGGTTGATTGGTACTTC.

On this clonotype: A far larger clone differs by one base, so this is likely a read error. The chain recombines TRBV7-8 with TRBJ2-1, with 7 bases that match TRBD2. V lost 3 bases and J lost 8; bases outside the gene matches: 10. The CDR3 totals 15 residues. The germline gives CDR1 SGHVS, CDR2 FQNEAQ. CDR3 in amino acids: CASSFPTGGSDEQFF. The CDR3 DNA reads as TGTGCCAGCAGCTTCCCGACTGGCGGGAGCGATGAGCAGTTCTTC.

This clonotype was observed many times. The genes are TRBV5-1 and TRBJ2-5; the D call may be TRBD1 or TRBD2 (5 bases each). The CDR3 covers 13 residues. V lost 0 bases and J 4 bases, leaving 7 bases between the germline ends. In germline, CDR1 is SGHRS, CDR2 YFSETQ. The DNA of the CDR3 is TGCGCCAGCAGCTTGGAGGGGACAGAGACCCAGTACTTC. Protein product: CASSLEGTETQYF. The variable domain in full, completed from reference TRBV5-1 and TRBJ2-5, reads KAGVTQTPRYLIKTRGQQVTLSCSPISGHRSVSWYQQTPGQGLQFLFEYFSETQRNKGNFPGRFSGRQFSNSRSEMNVSTLELGDSALYLCASSLEGTETQYFGPGTRLLVL.

This clonotype was detected ten times or more. The chain employs TRBV10-3 and TRBJ2-3, with 7 bases matching TRBD2. Unmatched junction bases numbered 7, after V lost 0 bases and J lost 4 bases. The CDR3 has 16 amino acids. Germline V gene data show CDR1 as ENHRY and CDR2 as SYGVKD. The CDR3 loop is CAISESRGGSPDTQYF. The CDR3 nucleotides are TGTGCCATCAGTGAGTCGAGAGGCGGGAGCCCAGATACGCAGTATTTT.

This clonotype counts as medium-sized. This chain uses TRBV11-2 with TRBJ2-5; D not resolved. The CDR3 loop spans 13 amino acids. The germline V and J ends were trimmed by 5 bases and 1 base, with 8 bases remaining between them. CDR1 is SGHAT and CDR2 is FQNNGV in the germline V gene. The CDR3 here is CASSLGPQETQYF. The CDR3 DNA follows: TGTGCCAGCAGCCTCGGACCCCAAGAGACCCAGTACTTC. Supplemented by reference TRBV11-2 and TRBJ2-5, the full variable domain reads EAGVAQSPRYKIIEKRQSVAFWCNPISGHATLYWYQQILGQGPKLLIQFQNNGVVDDSQLPKDRFSAERLKGVDSTLKIQPAKLEDSAVYLCASSLGPQETQYFGPGTRLLVL.

This clonotype was detected many times. Since a much larger clone is just one base distant, this may be a read error. J is TRBJ2-1 and V is TRBV7-3; a possible D gene is TRBD2 (5 bases). The CDR3 contains 13 residues. Germline lookup yields CDR1 SGHTA and CDR2 FQGTGA. CDR3 coding DNA: TGTGCCAGCAGCTTAGGCGGGTCCAATGGGCAGTTCTTC. Its translation: CASSLGGSNGQFF.

In its sample, this clonotype was seen many times. V gene TRBV25-1 combines with J gene TRBJ2-5; D ambiguous. V lost 5 bases and J lost 1, with 14 bases in between. Germline CDR1 reads MGHDK; CDR2 reads SYGVNS. The CDR3 is 15 amino acids. CDR3 sequence: CASSISVIGQETQYF. CDR3 bases: TGTGCCAGCAGTATAAGTGTGATTGGCCAAGAGACCCAGTACTTC.

The chain recombines TRBV29-1 with TRBJ2-5, with D perhaps given as TRBD1 or TRBD2 (6 bases each). Germline CDR1 is SQVTM and CDR2 is ANQGSEA. Trimming shortened V by 6 bases and J by 7 bases, and 21 bases separated the two germline ends. This CDR3 has 14 residues. CDR3 region: CSVGNQGLGGTQYF. In DNA form, the CDR3 reads TGCAGCGTCGGAAATCAGGGGCTGGGAGGGACCCAGTACTTC.

This clonotype was counted ten times or more. CDR3 sequence reads: CASSPTSGLFLPYNEQFF. CDR3 bases: TGTGCCAGCAGCCCCACTAGCGGACTCTTTCTTCCCTACAATGAGCAGTTCTTC. V is TRBV9 and J is TRBJ2-1; 8 nucleotides line up with TRBD2. V gave up 4 bases and J gave up 2 bases; unmatched junction bases: 14. Germline V gene data show CDR1 as SGDLS and CDR2 as YYNGEE. The CDR3 contains 18 residues.

This clonotype was found many times. DNA of the CDR3: TGTGCCAGCAAGTCGGTAGGGACAGGTCTCTACGAGCAGTACTTC. It yields the protein CASKSVGTGLYEQYF. The rearrangement links TRBV28 to TRBJ2-7; TRBD1 agrees at 8 bases. Germline CDR1 MDHEN, CDR2 SYDVKM. The CDR3 loop spans 15 amino acids. V lost 7 bases to trimming and J lost 3 bases; unmatched junction nucleotides: 11. The full variable domain, in which reference TRBV28 and TRBJ2-7 provide the parts outside the CDR3, is DVKVTQSSRYLVKRTGEKVFLECVQDMDHENMFWYRQDPGLGLRLIYFSYDVKMKEKGDIPEGYSVSREKKERFSLILESASTNQTSMYLCASKSVGTGLYEQYFGPGTRLTVT.

The table lists this clonotype with many counts. The chain recombines TRBV29-1 with TRBJ1-1; a weak D match, TRBD1 (5 bases). Germline V gene data show CDR1 as SQVTM and CDR2 as ANQGSEA. Deletions cut 2 bases from V and 6 bases from J, with 22 bases between. The CDR3 length is 16 residues. As DNA, the CDR3 is TGCAGCGTTGAAACAGGAGTAAGGGAGTGGGGACCTGAAGCTTTCTTT. This gives the protein CSVETGVREWGPEAFF. Looking up the rest from reference TRBV29-1 and TRBJ1-1 gives the full variable domain: SAVISQKPSRDICQRGTSLTIQCQVDSQVTMMFWYRQQPGQSLTLIATANQGSEATYESGFVIDKFPISRPNLTFSTLTVSNMSPEDSSIYLCSVETGVREWGPEAFFGQGTRLTVV.

Relative to its sample, this clonotype is medium-sized. The chain carries TRBV7-8 and TRBJ1-5; tentatively, D is TRBD1 (6 bases). The CDR3 extends over 12 amino acids. V was clipped by 4 bases and J by 6 bases, with 7 bases between them. Germline V gives CDR1 SGHVS, CDR2 FQNEAQ. CDR3 region: CASSSQGQPQHF. CDR3 DNA: TGTGCCAGCAGCTCACAGGGTCAGCCCCAGCATTTT.